These T cell receptor beta chains were read from a single sample in a study of OX40 agonist ivuxolimab in advanced cancers. The protocol was immunoSEQ multiplex PCR, while the TCRdb copy is restricted to in-frame clones and leaves out a portion. The table lists about 79,000 clones, approximately 84% of them singletons. The source material was CD4+ or CD8+ T cells sorted from blood, sampled in a trial of the OX40 agonist ivuxolimab. All receptors derive from an adult with an advanced solid tumor such as melanoma, head and neck, liver or kidney cancer. Each CDR3 is given with its conserved first and last residue. A D gene is named only where the DNA matches it firmly. A clone size is listed for some rows: how often the clone was seen (once, few, many), or a class if it is expanded.

d_call j_call v_call clone_size cdr3_aa cdr3_nt
NA TRBJ2-2 TRBV2 NA CASRKGAGAPAGELFF TGTGCCAGCAGGAAGGGGGCGGGGGCTCCAGCCGGGGAGCTGTTTTTT
NA TRBJ2-7 TRBV28 NA CASTPPAGLSSYEQYF TGTGCCAGCACCCCACCGGCCGGATTAAGCTCCTACGAGCAGTACTTC
NA TRBJ2-7 TRBV9 once CASSPNGATSYEQYF TGTGCCAGCAGCCCCAACGGGGCGACCTCCTACGAGCAGTACTTC
NA TRBJ2-7 TRBV7-9 NA CASSEDVLYEQYF TGTGCCAGCAGCGAAGATGTGCTCTACGAGCAGTACTTC
NA TRBJ2-1 TRBV12-2 NA CASRLIPSTGANEQFF TGTGCAAGTCGCCTTATTCCGTCGACAGGCGCCAATGAGCAGTTCTTC
TRBD2 TRBJ2-4 TRBV2 NA CASSEAVTSATSHF TGTGCCAGCAGTGAAGCGGTGACTAGCGCAACCTCACACTTC
NA TRBJ2-7 TRBV7-2 NA CASSDLQRSYEQYF TGTGCCAGCAGCGACCTCCAGAGATCCTACGAGCAGTACTTC
TRBD2 TRBJ2-5 TRBV29-1 NA CSVGVGGWGGQETQYF TGCAGCGTTGGAGTGGGGGGGTGGGGGGGCCAAGAGACCCAGTACTTC
NA TRBJ2-7 TRBV9 NA CASGANYEQYF TGTGCCAGTGGGGCGAACTACGAGCAGTACTTC
NA TRBJ2-7 TRBV2 NA CASSEIQTYEQYF TGTGCCAGCAGTGAAATACAGACCTACGAGCAGTACTTC
NA TRBJ2-3 TRBV28 NA CASMRDTQYF TGTGCCAGCATGAGGGATACGCAGTATTTT
NA TRBJ1-6 TRBV30 NA CAWSVLGKGGNSPLHF TGTGCCTGGAGTGTACTGGGGAAGGGGGGTAATTCACCCCTCCACTTT
NA TRBJ1-1 TRBV29-1 NA CSVVTGVYTEAFF TGCAGCGTTGTAACGGGGGTCTACACTGAAGCTTTCTTT
TRBD1 TRBJ2-5 TRBV4-2 NA CASSQGQGAETQYF TGTGCCAGCAGCCAAGGACAGGGAGCGGAGACCCAGTACTTC
TRBD2 TRBJ2-5 TRBV25-1 NA CASTLGTSGGGETQYF TGTGCCAGCACCCTAGGGACTAGCGGGGGTGGGGAGACCCAGTACTTC
NA TRBJ2-7 TRBV4-3 NA CASSPSTTAVEQYF TGCGCCAGCAGTCCAAGTACCACCGCGGTCGAGCAGTACTTC
NA TRBJ1-5 TRBV30 NA CAWSPGFSNQPQHF TGTGCCTGGAGTCCGGGGTTTAGCAATCAGCCCCAGCATTTT
TRBD1 TRBJ1-5 TRBV5-3 NA CARSLGRGTHQPQHF TGTGCCAGAAGCTTGGGCAGGGGGACCCATCAGCCCCAGCATTTT
NA TRBJ2-7 TRBV18 NA CASSPPFLGGGSSYEQYF TGTGCCAGCTCACCACCCTTCTTGGGGGGGGGCAGCTCCTACGAGCAGTACTTC
NA TRBJ1-4 TRBV6-5 once CASSYEPIHNEKLFF TGTGCCAGCAGTTACGAGCCAATACATAATGAAAAACTGTTTTTT
NA TRBJ2-2 TRBV7-2 NA CASSLGSYTGELFF TGTGCCAGCAGCCTAGGATCCTACACCGGGGAGCTGTTTTTT
TRBD1 TRBJ1-4 TRBV7-8 once CASSGSTGTNEKLFF TGTGCCAGCAGCGGATCGACAGGGACTAATGAAAAACTGTTTTTT
NA TRBJ2-2 TRBV7-3 NA CASSLRQGETGELFF TGTGCCAGCAGCTTAAGGCAGGGTGAAACCGGGGAGCTGTTTTTT
TRBD1 TRBJ2-2 TRBV27 few CASSLNFGGQKNTGELFF TGTGCCAGCAGTTTAAATTTTGGGGGACAGAAGAACACCGGGGAGCTGTTTTTT
TRBD2 TRBJ2-1 TRBV11-3 NA CASSLEGGGINEQFF TGTGCCAGCAGCTTAGAGGGCGGGGGGATCAATGAGCAGTTCTTC
NA TRBJ2-2 TRBV25-1 NA CASSGAGTVNTGELFF TGTGCCAGCAGTGGAGCCGGGACGGTTAACACCGGGGAGCTGTTTTTT
NA TRBJ2-2 TRBV19 NA CASSIDRSGADRRWTGELFF TGTGCCAGTAGTATAGATCGTTCGGGAGCCGACAGGCGGTGGACCGGGGAGCTGTTTTTT
TRBD1 TRBJ2-7 TRBV6-5 NA CASSYSQGGAGYEQYF TGTGCCAGCAGTTACTCTCAAGGGGGCGCGGGTTACGAGCAGTACTTC
TRBD1 TRBJ2-3 TRBV4-1 NA CASSSTGTDTQYF TGCGCCAGCAGCTCGACAGGGACAGATACGCAGTATTTT
TRBD2 TRBJ2-5 TRBV9 NA CASSVRPSSGKETQYF TGTGCCAGCAGCGTGCGCCCAAGTAGCGGGAAAGAGACCCAGTACTTC
NA TRBJ2-2 TRBV11-1 NA CASSFGGPANTGELFF TGTGCCAGCAGCTTTGGTGGGCCAGCGAACACCGGGGAGCTGTTTTTT
NA TRBJ2-1 TRBV5-4 NA CASSLRTPKSEQFF TGTGCCAGCAGCTTAAGGACTCCCAAATCAGAGCAGTTCTTC
NA TRBJ1-2 TRBV21-1 NA CASSQKGDSYYGYTF TGTGCCAGCAGCCAAAAGGGGGACAGTTACTATGGCTACACCTTC
TRBD1 TRBJ1-1 TRBV6-5 NA CASSYSIGGAFEAFF TGTGCCAGCAGTTACTCGATAGGGGGCGCGTTTGAAGCTTTCTTT
TRBD1 TRBJ2-5 TRBV7-2 NA CASSFVRGPGETQYF TGTGCCAGCAGCTTTGTTAGGGGGCCGGGGGAGACCCAGTACTTC
NA TRBJ2-7 TRBV6-4 NA CASSDGGLYRAFYEQYF TGTGCCAGCAGTGATGGGGGGCTTTACAGGGCATTCTACGAGCAGTACTTC
NA TRBJ2-7 TRBV28 NA CASREGSSPMVEQYF TGTGCCAGCCGCGAGGGATCCTCCCCGATGGTTGAGCAGTACTTC
NA TRBJ2-6 TRBV28 NA CASSHRGIGANVLTF TGTGCCAGCAGCCACCGGGGCATCGGGGCCAACGTCCTGACTTTC
TRBD1 TRBJ1-5 TRBV27 NA CASRGQASNQPQHF TGTGCCAGCCGAGGACAGGCTAGCAATCAGCCCCAGCATTTT
TRBD1 TRBJ2-7 TRBV11-1 NA CASSFTGTGGYEQYF TGTGCCAGCAGCTTTACCGGGACAGGCGGCTACGAGCAGTACTTC
NA TRBJ1-5 TRBV6-1 NA CASSKLQGFNQPQHF TGTGCCAGCAGTAAACTACAGGGCTTCAATCAGCCCCAGCATTTT
NA TRBJ2-6 TRBV27 NA CASSFLSSGANVLTF TGTGCCAGCAGTTTCTTGAGTTCTGGGGCCAACGTCCTGACTTTC